The rows below give T cell receptor beta chains drawn from one sample of a study of cytomegalovirus exposure and HLA in healthy donors. Method: immunoSEQ multiplex PCR; TCRdb's copy keeps in-frame clones and lacks some. The table has 130,000 or so clones, approximately 80% seen once. The specimen was PBMCs. These receptor sequences come from a middle-aged woman in good health and CMV-seronegative. CDR3s include the opening cysteine and the closing phenylalanine or tryptophan. D genes are given only for firm matches. Expanded clones get a size class; other rows say once, few or many, or leave the size out.

abundance	v_gene	d_gene	j_gene	len	CDR3aa	CDR3nt
NA	TRBV6-6	NA	TRBJ2-6	15	CASSPRGSGANVLTF	TGTGCCAGCAGCCCCCGGGGGTCTGGGGCCAACGTCCTGACTTTC
NA	TRBV6-6	TRBD1	TRBJ1-2	15	CASRAGQGQNYGYTF	TGTGCCAGCAGGGCTGGACAGGGGCAAAACTATGGCTACACCTTC
NA	TRBV30	TRBD1	TRBJ1-2	15	CAWSNRDRVNYGYTF	TGTGCCTGGAGTAATCGGGACAGGGTTAACTATGGCTACACCTTC
NA	TRBV7-8	NA	TRBJ2-7	13	CASSLPGLYEQYF	TGTGCCAGCAGCCTGCCAGGGCTCTACGAGCAGTACTTC
NA	TRBV10-3	TRBD1	TRBJ2-7	15	CAISELWDSSYEQYF	TGTGCCATCAGTGAGCTTTGGGACAGTTCCTACGAGCAGTACTTC
NA	TRBV6-1	TRBD2	TRBJ2-7	15	CASSGSSGGADEQYF	TGTGCCAGCAGTGGGAGTAGCGGGGGGGCCGACGAGCAGTACTTC
once	TRBV9	NA	TRBJ2-2	12	CASRPGTGELFF	TGTGCCAGCAGGCCGGGCACCGGGGAGCTGTTTTTT
NA	TRBV6-1	NA	TRBJ1-2	12	CASSRVNYGYTF	TGTGCCAGCAGTCGGGTTAACTATGGCTACACCTTC
NA	TRBV28	NA	TRBJ1-4	12	CASSGDTEKLFF	TGTGCCAGCAGTGGGGACACTGAAAAACTGTTTTTT
NA	TRBV23-1	NA	TRBJ2-7	22	CASSQPMGTNLRAVPRTHEQYF	TGCGCCAGCAGTCAACCGATGGGGACAAACCTACGAGCAGTACCCCGGACCCACGAGCAGTACTTC
NA	TRBV11-2	TRBD1	TRBJ1-2	13	CASSQAGGYGYTF	TGTGCCAGCAGCCAGGCAGGGGGTTATGGCTACACCTTC
few	TRBV4-1	TRBD1	TRBJ1-3	17	CASSQSGQGASGNTIYF	TGCGCCAGCAGCCAATCGGGACAGGGTGCTTCTGGAAACACCATATATTTT
NA	TRBV5-1	TRBD2	TRBJ2-1	16	CASSLGSGRGYNEQFF	TGCGCCAGCAGCTTGGGAAGCGGGAGGGGCTACAATGAGCAGTTCTTC
NA	TRBV6-5	NA	TRBJ2-7	14	CVTEAGVPLSEQYF	TGTGTCACCGAAGCAGGGGTCCCGTTGAGCGAGCAGTACTTC
NA	TRBV5-1	TRBD1	TRBJ1-1	14	CASSLFGTGGEAFF	TGCGCCAGCAGCTTGTTTGGGACAGGGGGCGAAGCTTTCTTT
NA	TRBV2	TRBD1	TRBJ2-1	11	CASSEGTGGFF	TGTGCCAGCAGTGAAGGGACAGGGGGGTTCTTC
NA	TRBV7-2	TRBD1	TRBJ1-1	15	CASSPGQGMNTEAFF	TGTGCCAGCAGCCCGGGACAGGGCATGAACACTGAAGCTTTCTTT
NA	TRBV6-1	NA	TRBJ1-3	14	CASSSDRTGNTIYF	TGTGCCAGCAGTTCGGACAGAACAGGAAACACCATATATTTT
NA	TRBV5-6	TRBD2	TRBJ2-3	16	CASSILAGGHGDTQYF	TGTGCCAGCAGCATTCTAGCGGGGGGCCATGGAGATACGCAGTATTTT
NA	TRBV4-3	TRBD1	TRBJ2-1	16	CASSQGQGAINNEQFF	TGCGCCAGCAGCCAAGGGCAGGGGGCGATTAACAATGAGCAGTTCTTC
NA	TRBV27	TRBD2	TRBJ2-7	14	CASRLAGSSYEQYF	TGTGCCAGCAGACTAGCGGGGAGCTCCTACGAGCAGTACTTC
NA	TRBV27	NA	TRBJ2-7	14	CASSPLPGFYEQYF	TGTGCCAGCAGTCCGCTCCCGGGGTTCTACGAGCAGTACTTC
NA	TRBV10-3	TRBD1	TRBJ1-5	14	CAISNRDSSQPQHF	TGTGCCATCAGTAACCGGGACAGCAGCCAGCCCCAGCATTTT
NA	TRBV18	TRBD1	TRBJ1-1	15	CASFRGQGFLSEAFF	TGTGCCAGCTTTAGAGGACAGGGGTTTCTTTCTGAAGCTTTCTTT
NA	TRBV13	TRBD2	TRBJ2-7	14	CASSTPSGKFEQYF	TGTGCCAGCAGCACACCTAGCGGGAAATTCGAGCAGTACTTC
NA	TRBV19	TRBD1	TRBJ1-5	13	CASSRQGNQPQHF	TGTGCCAGTAGTAGACAGGGAAATCAGCCCCAGCATTTT
NA	TRBV25-1	NA	TRBJ2-5	13	CASILSSGETQYF	TGTGCCAGCATACTTTCCAGCGGGGAGACCCAGTACTTC
NA	TRBV5-4	NA	TRBJ2-1	12	CASSLGQEGQFF	TGTGCCAGCAGCCTCGGACAGGAGGGGCAGTTCTTC